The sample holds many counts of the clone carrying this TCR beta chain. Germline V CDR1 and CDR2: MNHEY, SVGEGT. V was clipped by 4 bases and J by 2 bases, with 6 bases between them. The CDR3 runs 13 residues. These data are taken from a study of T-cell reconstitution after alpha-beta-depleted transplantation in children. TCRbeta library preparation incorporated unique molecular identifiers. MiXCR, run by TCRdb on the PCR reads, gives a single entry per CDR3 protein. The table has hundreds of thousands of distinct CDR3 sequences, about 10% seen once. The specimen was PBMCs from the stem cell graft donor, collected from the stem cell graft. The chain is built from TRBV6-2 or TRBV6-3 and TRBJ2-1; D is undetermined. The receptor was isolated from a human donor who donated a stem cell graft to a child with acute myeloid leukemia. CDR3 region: CASSFDTYNEQFF. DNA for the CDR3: TGTGCCAGCAGTTTCGACACCTACAATGAGCAGTTCTTC.